The following is a TCR beta chain sequence with its context. The antigen remains unidentified. These data are taken from a study of cytomegalovirus exposure and HLA in healthy donors. Study outcomes and limitations: Most TCR beta V segments were productive about 87% or about 30% of the time in an earlier analysis. Some 16,000 TCR beta sequences were associated with HLA alleles at 0.05 false discovery rate in a later analysis. Listed as cytomegalovirus-associated were roughly 180 TCR beta chains.

PCR involved 60 Vbeta and 13 Jbeta primers. The data were produced by immunoSEQ multiplex PCR, yet TCRdb's version contains in-frame clones alone and is incomplete. The table includes around 90,000 clones, 55% to 65% detected once. Trimming stripped 10 bases from V and 3 bases from J, with 15 bases between. The CDR3 has 13 amino acids. Germline V lookup: CDR1 SGHNT, CDR2 YYREEE (reference sequence). The V and J genes are TRBV5-4 and TRBJ2-3, with a weak D call TRBD1 (6 bases). This receptor was obtained from a human donor in good health. The sample comprised PBMCs. CDR3 region: CAVDRPTTDTQYF. The CDR3, as DNA: TGTGCCGTAGACAGGCCCACGACAGATACGCAGTATTTT.